The T cell receptor beta chain described here comes from a study of T cells in Graves' hyperthyroidism and ophthalmopathy. From germline, CDR1 is MNHNS and CDR2 SASEGT. CDR3 length: 18 amino acids. V was pared by 5 bases and J by 3 bases, with 26 bases between. This clonotype came up many times. Amplification of TCR beta CDR3 regions used RNA as the template. The primer set for the first-round RT-PCR of the TCR CDR3 was HTBI. From the multiplex PCR reads, TCRdb called clonotypes with MiXCR, one entry per CDR3 protein. The table lists under 350,000 distinct CDR3 sequences, around a fifth of them singletons.

Sequenced: blood. The sequence derives from a woman aged 50 to 60 with Graves' hyperthyroidism. This chain uses TRBV6-1 with TRBJ2-7; D perhaps matches TRBD2 (5 bases). The DNA for the CDR3 is TGTGCCAGCAGTTTTAACCCCCTTGAGGGCTCAATAGACTACGAGCAGTACTTC. Its protein is CASSFNPLEGSIDYEQYF.